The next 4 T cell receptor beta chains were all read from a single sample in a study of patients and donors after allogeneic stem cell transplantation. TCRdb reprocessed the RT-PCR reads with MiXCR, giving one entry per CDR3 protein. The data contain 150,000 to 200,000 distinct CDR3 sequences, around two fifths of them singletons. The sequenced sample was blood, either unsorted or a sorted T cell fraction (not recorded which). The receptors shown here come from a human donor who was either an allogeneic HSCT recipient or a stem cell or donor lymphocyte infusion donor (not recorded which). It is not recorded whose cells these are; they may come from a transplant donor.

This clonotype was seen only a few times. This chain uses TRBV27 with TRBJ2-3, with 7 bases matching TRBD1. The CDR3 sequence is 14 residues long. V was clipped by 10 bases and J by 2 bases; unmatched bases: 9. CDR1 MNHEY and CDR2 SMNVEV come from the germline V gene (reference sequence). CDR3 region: CATHPGQYTDTQYF. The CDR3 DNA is TGTGCCACCCACCCGGGACAGTACACAGATACGCAGTATTTT.

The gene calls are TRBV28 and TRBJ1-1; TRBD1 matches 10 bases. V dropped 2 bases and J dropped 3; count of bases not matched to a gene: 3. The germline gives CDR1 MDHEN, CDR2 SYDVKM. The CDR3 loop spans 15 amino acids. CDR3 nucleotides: TGTGCCAGCAGTTTACGACAGGGGGCAGACACTGAAGCTTTCTTT. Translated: CASSLRQGADTEAFF.

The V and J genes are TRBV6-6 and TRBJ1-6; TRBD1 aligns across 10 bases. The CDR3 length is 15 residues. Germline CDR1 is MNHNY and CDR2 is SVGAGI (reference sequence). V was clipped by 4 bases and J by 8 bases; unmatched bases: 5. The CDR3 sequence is CASSSPTGGHSPLHF. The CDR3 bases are TGTGCCAGCAGTTCCCCGACAGGGGGCCATTCACCCCTCCACTTT.

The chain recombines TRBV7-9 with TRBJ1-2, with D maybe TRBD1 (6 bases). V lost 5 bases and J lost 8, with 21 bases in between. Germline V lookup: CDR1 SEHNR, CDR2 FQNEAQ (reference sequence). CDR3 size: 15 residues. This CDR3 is CASSTPKQGGEGYTF. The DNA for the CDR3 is TGTGCCAGCAGCACTCCCAAGCAAGGGGGTGAGGGCTACACCTTC.